This T cell receptor (beta chain) was retrieved from a study of OX40 agonist ivuxolimab in advanced cancers. Prior autoimmune disease or systemic immunosuppression barred patients. This CDR3 region has 15 residues. In germline, CDR1 is SGHAT, CDR2 FQDESV (reference sequence). Trimming shortened V by 2 bases and J by 2 bases, and 11 bases separated the two germline ends. TCRdb's table, derived via immunoSEQ multiplex PCR, lists solely in-frame clones and lacks some. This table holds about 47,000 clones, about nine tenths found once. This clonotype was sampled from an adult with an advanced solid tumor such as melanoma, head and neck, liver or kidney cancer. Sequencing was performed on CD4+ or CD8+ T cells sorted from blood, taken in a trial of the OX40 agonist ivuxolimab. The chain combines TRBV11-1 with TRBJ2-3; D remains ambiguous. The CDR3 DNA reads TGTGCCAGCAGCTTAAACGGCGGCCACACAGATACGCAGTATTTT. Protein sequence: CASSLNGGHTDTQYF.